The 11 T cell receptor beta chains below all came from one sample that was sequenced in a study of radiotherapy plus CTLA-4 blockade in lung cancer. Assay: immunoSEQ multiplex PCR; the TCRdb copy retains only in-frame clones and omits some. The sample holds tens of thousands of clones, roughly three quarters seen once. The source was peripheral blood, collected from a patient treated with radiotherapy plus ipilimumab. These TCRs come from a human donor with non-small cell lung cancer who had a complete response to radiotherapy plus ipilimumab.

The chain has TRBV30 and TRBJ2-4; D may be TRBD1 or TRBD2 (5 bases each). V was cut by 2 bases and J by 3 bases, with 14 bases left in between. The germline V gene has CDR1 GTSNPN and CDR2 SVGIG (reference sequence). This CDR3 is 15 amino acids long. The CDR3 sequence is CAWSRGWGNKNIQYF. CDR3 DNA sequence: TGTGCCTGGAGTAGGGGTTGGGGGAACAAAAACATTCAGTACTTC.

This clone showed up just a few times. The V gene is TRBV7-6, the J gene TRBJ1-4; 7 nucleotides agree with TRBD1. V shed 5 bases and J 0 bases; nucleotides not matched to a gene: 18. Germline CDR1 reads SGHVS; CDR2 reads FNYEAQ. The CDR3 runs 20 residues. CDR3 nucleotide sequence: TGTGCCAGCAGCCCCCCACCGTTACCGGGACAGATGTCAACTAATGAAAAACTGTTTTTT. Translation: CASSPPPLPGQMSTNEKLFF.

The V call is TRBV5-1, the J call TRBJ2-7; 14 bases align to TRBD2. The CDR3 length is 17 residues. The germline V gene encodes CDR1 SGHRS and CDR2 YFSETQ. V was pared by 4 bases and J by 0 bases, with 6 bases of the junction left unmatched. The CDR3 DNA reads TGCGCCAGCAGCCCGGGACTAGCGGGAGACCGCTCCTACGAGCAGTACGTC. It yields the protein CASSPGLAGDRSYEQYV.

The chain is built from TRBV27 and TRBJ1-1; 10 bases map to TRBD1. CDR1 and CDR2 from the germline V gene are MNHEY and SMNVEV (reference sequence). The CDR3 covers 14 residues. The ends lost 6 bases at V and 8 bases at J; junction bases unmatched: 9. CDR3 amino acids: CASRAGTGVKEAFF. CDR3 DNA: TGTGCCAGCAGGGCCGGGACAGGGGTAAAAGAAGCTTTCTTT.

This chain connects TRBV18 to TRBJ2-3; D gene uncertain. Trimming cost V 3 bases and J 0 bases, with 10 bases left between them. The germline V gene has CDR1 KGHSH and CDR2 LQKENI. The length of the CDR3 is 15 residues. CDR3 nucleotide sequence: TGTGCCAGCTCACCCACCGGCACCAGCACAGATACGCAGTATTTT. Translation: CASSPTGTSTDTQYF.

This clone was counted between two and nine times. The V call is TRBV18, the J call TRBJ2-7; D remains unclear. The CDR3 sequence is 14 residues long. Deletions cut 5 bases from V and 0 bases from J, with 11 bases between. Germline-derived CDR1 and CDR2 are KGHSH and LQKENI. In DNA, the CDR3 is TGTGCCAGCTCATCGGACCGGAGCTCCTACGAGCAGTACTTC. Its translation: CASSSDRSSYEQYF.

The chain has TRBV28 and TRBJ1-1; 9 nucleotides align to TRBD1. The ends lost 4 bases at V and 5 bases at J; junction bases unmatched: 8. From germline, CDR1 is MDHEN and CDR2 SYDVKM. The length of the CDR3 is 15 residues. CDR3 nucleotides: TGTGCCAGCAGTTCAAACAGGGGGCAGCGGACTGAAGCTTTCTTT. This sequence encodes CASSSNRGQRTEAFF.

J is TRBJ1-5 and V is TRBV6-1; 12 bases are shared with TRBD1. The CDR3 runs 15 residues. Germline CDR1 MNHNS, CDR2 SASEGT. J gave up 5 bases and V 6 bases, and 5 bases lay outside the gene matches. The CDR3 region has the DNA TGTGCCAGCAGCCTGGGACAGGGGGCCGATCAGCCCCAGCATTTT. Protein: CASSLGQGADQPQHF.

This chain joins TRBV7-2 and TRBJ2-2; the D is unclear. Trimming cost V 1 base and J 6 bases, with 9 bases left between them. Germline lookup yields CDR1 SGHTA and CDR2 FQGNSA. The CDR3 is made up of 14 amino acids. The CDR3 nucleotides are TGTGCCAGCAGCTTAGTAGTGGGGTCCGGGGAGCTGTTTTTT. It is translated as CASSLVVGSGELFF.

CDR3 DNA: TGTGCCAGTAGTATCGGCGAGGGATCTTCCGGAAACACCATATATTTT. Translating gives CASSIGEGSSGNTIYF. This chain connects TRBV19 to TRBJ1-3; D is ambiguous. Germline V gives CDR1 LNHDA, CDR2 SQIVND (reference sequence). The CDR3 has 16 amino acids. With 3 bases removed from V and 4 bases from J, the gap between germline ends came to 16 bases.

This clone has just a few counts. The gene calls are TRBV2 and TRBJ2-1; D uncertain. Trimming removed 1 base at V and 5 bases at J, with 9 bases between. CDR1 is SNHLY and CDR2 is FYNNEI in the germline V gene. The CDR3 extends over 14 amino acids. In DNA form, the CDR3 reads TGTGCCAGCAGTGAAGGGCCGGTCGACAATGAGCAGTTCTTC. As protein: CASSEGPVDNEQFF.